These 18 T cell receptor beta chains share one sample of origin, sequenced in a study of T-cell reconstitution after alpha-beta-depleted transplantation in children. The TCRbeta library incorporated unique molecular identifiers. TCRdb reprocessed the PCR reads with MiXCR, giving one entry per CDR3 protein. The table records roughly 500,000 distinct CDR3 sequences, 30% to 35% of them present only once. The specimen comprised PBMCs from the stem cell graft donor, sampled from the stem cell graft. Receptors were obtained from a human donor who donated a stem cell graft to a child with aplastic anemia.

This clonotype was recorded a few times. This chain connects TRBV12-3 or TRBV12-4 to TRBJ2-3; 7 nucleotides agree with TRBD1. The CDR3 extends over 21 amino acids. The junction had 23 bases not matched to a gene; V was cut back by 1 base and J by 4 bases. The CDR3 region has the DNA TGTGCCAGCAGTTTAGATCTGGGACAGCCGGTTCGTGGATTACAGGCAGATACGCAGTATTTT. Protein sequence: CASSLDLGQPVRGLQADTQYF.

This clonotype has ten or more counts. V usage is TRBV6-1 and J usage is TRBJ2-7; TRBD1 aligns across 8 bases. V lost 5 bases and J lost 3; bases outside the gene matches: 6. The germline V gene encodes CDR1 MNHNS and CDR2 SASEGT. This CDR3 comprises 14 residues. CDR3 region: CASSPRTGSYEQYF. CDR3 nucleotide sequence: TGTGCCAGCAGTCCTCGGACAGGGAGCTACGAGCAGTACTTC.

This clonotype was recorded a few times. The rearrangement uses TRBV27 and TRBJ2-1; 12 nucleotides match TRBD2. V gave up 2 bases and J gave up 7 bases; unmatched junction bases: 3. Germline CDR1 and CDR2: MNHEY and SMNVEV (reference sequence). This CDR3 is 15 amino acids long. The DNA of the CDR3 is TGTGCCAGCAGTTTACCTAGCGGGAGGGTGAATGAGCAGTTCTTC. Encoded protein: CASSLPSGRVNEQFF.

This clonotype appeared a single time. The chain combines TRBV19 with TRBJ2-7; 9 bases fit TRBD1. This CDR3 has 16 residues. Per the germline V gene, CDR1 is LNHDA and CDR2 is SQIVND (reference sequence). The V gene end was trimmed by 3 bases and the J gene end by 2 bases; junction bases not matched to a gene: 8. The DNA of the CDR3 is TGTGCCAGTAGTATTGACGGAGACAGGGGGACCTACGAGCAGTACGTC. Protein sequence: CASSIDGDRGTYEQYV.

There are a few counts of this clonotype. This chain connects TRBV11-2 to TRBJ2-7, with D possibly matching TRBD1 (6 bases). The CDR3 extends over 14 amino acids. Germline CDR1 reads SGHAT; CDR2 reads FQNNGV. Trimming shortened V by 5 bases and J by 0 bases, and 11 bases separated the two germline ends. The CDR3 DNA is TGTGCCAGCAGCCTAAACAGGGACTCCTACGAGCAGTACTTC. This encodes CASSLNRDSYEQYF.

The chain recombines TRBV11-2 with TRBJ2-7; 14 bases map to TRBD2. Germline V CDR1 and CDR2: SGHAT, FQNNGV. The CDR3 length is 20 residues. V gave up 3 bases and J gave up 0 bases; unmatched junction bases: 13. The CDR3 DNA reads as TGTGCCAGCAGCTTCGATCCGGGACTAGCGGGAGACGCGGACTCCTACGAGCAGTACTTC. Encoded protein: CASSFDPGLAGDADSYEQYF.

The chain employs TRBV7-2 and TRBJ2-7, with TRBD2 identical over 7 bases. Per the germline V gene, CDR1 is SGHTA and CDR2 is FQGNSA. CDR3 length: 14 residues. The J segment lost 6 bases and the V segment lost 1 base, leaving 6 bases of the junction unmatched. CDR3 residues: CASSLVGGPGEQYF. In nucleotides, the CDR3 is TGTGCCAGCAGCTTAGTGGGAGGGCCGGGCGAGCAGTACTTC.

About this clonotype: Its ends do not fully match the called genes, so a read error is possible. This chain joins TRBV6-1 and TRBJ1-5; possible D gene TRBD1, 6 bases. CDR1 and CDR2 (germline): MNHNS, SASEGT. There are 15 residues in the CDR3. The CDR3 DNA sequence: TGTGCCAGCAGACGCTGGCCAGGGGAGGATCAGCCCCAGCATTTC. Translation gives CASRRWPGEDQPQHF.

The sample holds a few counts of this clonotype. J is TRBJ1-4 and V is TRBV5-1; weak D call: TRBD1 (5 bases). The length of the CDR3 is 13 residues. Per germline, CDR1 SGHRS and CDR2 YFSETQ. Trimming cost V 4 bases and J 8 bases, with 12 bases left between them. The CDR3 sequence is CASSGGGREKLFF. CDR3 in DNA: TGCGCCAGCAGCGGGGGAGGTAGAGAAAAACTGTTTTTT.

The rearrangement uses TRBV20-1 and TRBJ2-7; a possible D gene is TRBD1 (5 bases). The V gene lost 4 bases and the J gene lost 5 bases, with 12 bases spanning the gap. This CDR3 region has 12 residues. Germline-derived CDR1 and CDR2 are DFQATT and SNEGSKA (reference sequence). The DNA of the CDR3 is TGCAGTGCTAAAAGGGGTGAGGACGAGCAGTACGTC. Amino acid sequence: CSAKRGEDEQYV.

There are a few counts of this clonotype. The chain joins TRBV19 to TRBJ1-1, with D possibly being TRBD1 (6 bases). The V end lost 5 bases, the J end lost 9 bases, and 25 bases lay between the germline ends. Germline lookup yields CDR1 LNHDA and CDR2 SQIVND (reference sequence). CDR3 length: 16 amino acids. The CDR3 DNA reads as TGTGCCAGTAGTCCCTTAGGGGGGGCGCTCGCCGAAAAAGCTTTCTTT. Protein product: CASSPLGGALAEKAFF.

This CDR3 reads CSESAGAEAHTQYF. CDR3 DNA sequence: TGCAGTGAATCGGCGGGGGCAGAGGCCCATACGCAGTATTTT. The genes are TRBV20-1 and TRBJ2-3; maybe TRBD2 (7 bases). V lost 7 bases to trimming and J lost 7 bases, with 21 bases between them. The germline CDR1 and CDR2 sequences are DFQATT and SNEGSKA (reference sequence). The CDR3 is 14 amino acids.

The CDR3 DNA follows: TGCAGCGTGACAGGGTTGCGGGATGAGCAGTTCTTC. Residues: CSVTGLRDEQFF. The chain recombines TRBV29-1 with TRBJ2-1, with 7 bases fitting TRBD1. Germline CDR1 reads SQVTM; CDR2 reads ANQGSEA. CDR3 length: 12 residues. Trimming removed 6 bases from V and 8 bases from J; junction bases left unmatched: 7.

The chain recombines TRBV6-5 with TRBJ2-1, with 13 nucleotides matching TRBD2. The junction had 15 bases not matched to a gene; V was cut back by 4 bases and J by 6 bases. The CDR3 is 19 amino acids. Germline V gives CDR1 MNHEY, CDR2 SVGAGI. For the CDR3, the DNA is TGTGCCAGCAGTTCCCTGGGGATCGGACTAGCGGGAGTGAGCAATGAGCAGTTCTTC. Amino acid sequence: CASSSLGIGLAGVSNEQFF.

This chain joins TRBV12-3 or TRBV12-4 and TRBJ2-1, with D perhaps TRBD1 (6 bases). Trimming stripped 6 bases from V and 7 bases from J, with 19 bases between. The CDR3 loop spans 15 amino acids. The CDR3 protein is CASSLLRGVGNEQFF. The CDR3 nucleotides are TGTGCCAGCAGCCTACTCAGGGGAGTAGGGAATGAGCAGTTCTTC.

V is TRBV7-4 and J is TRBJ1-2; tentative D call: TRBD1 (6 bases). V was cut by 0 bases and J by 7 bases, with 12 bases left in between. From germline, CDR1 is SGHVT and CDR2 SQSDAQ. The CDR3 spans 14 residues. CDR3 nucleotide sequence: TGTGCCAGCAGCTTAGCGGAGGGGGGAGGTGGCTACACCTTC. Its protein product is CASSLAEGGGGYTF. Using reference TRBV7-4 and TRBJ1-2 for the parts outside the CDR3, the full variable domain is GAGVSQSPRYKVAKRGRDVALRCDSISGHVTLYWYRQTLGQGSEVLTYSQSDAQRDKSGRPSGRFSAERPERSVSTLKIQRTEQGDSAVYLCASSLAEGGGGYTFGSGTRLTVV.

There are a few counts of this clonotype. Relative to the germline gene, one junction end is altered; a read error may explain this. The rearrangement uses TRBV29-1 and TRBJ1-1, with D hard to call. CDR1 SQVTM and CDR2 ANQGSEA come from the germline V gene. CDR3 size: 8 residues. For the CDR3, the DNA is TGCAGCGTTGATATAGGTATCTTT. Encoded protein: CSVDIGIF.

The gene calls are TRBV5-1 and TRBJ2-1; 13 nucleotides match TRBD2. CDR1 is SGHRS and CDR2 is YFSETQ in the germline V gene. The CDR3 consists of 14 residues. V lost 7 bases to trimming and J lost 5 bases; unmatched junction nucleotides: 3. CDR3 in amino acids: CASRTSGGNNEQFF. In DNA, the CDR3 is TGCGCCAGCCGGACTAGCGGGGGCAACAATGAGCAGTTCTTC.